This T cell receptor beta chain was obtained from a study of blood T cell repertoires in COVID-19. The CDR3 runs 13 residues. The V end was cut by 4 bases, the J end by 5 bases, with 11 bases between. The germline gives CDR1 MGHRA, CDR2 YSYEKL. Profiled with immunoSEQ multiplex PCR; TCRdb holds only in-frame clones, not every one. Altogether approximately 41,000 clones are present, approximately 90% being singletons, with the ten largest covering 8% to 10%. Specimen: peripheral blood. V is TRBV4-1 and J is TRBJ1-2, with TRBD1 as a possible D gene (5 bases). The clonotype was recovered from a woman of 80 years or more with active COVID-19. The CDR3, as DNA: TGCGCCAGCAGCCCTCAGGGAGGGTATGGCTACACCTTC. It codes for CASSPQGGYGYTF.